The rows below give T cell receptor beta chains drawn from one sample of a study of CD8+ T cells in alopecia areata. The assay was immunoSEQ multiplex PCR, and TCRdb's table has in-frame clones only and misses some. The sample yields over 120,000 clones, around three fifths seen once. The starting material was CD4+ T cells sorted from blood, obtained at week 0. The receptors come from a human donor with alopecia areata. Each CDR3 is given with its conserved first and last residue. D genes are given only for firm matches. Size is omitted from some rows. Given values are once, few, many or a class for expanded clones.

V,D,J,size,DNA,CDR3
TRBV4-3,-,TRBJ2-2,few,TGCGCCAGCAGCCAAGATCGAGGGATCCCCGGGGAGCTGTTTTTT,CASSQDRGIPGELFF
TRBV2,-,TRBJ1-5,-,TGTGCCAGCACAGGAGACACAAATCAGCCCCAGCATTTT,CASTGDTNQPQHF
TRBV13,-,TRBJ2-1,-,TGTGCCAGCAGACCCCTAAGTCGGGGGAACAATGAGCAGTTCTTC,CASRPLSRGNNEQFF
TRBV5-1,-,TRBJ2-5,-,TGCGCCAGCAGCTTGGCGATAGCTAGAATCCAAGAGACCCAGTACTTC,CASSLAIARIQETQYF
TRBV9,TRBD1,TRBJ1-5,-,TGTGCCAGCAGCGGGGACAGGGGTAATCAGCCCCAGCATTTT,CASSGDRGNQPQHF
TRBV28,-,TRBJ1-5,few,TGTGCCAGCAGCTTTCGGGGAGGGGCAAATCAGCCCCAGCATTTT,CASSFRGGANQPQHF
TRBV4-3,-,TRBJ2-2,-,TGCGCCAGCAGCCTGATTGGGGGAAACACCGGGGAGCTGTTTTTT,CASSLIGGNTGELFF
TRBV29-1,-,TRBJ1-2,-,TGCAGCGTTGAACTGACCGGGGCGAATGGCTACACCTTC,CSVELTGANGYTF
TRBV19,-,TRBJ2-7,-,TGTGCCAGTAGTACAAGACGGGGAATCTACGAGCAGTACTTC,CASSTRRGIYEQYF
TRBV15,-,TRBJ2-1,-,TGTGCCACCAGCAGGGTACCGAGCTCCTACAATGAGCAGTTCTTC,CATSRVPSSYNEQFF
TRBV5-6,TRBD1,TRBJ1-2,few,TGTGCCAGCAGCTTCCGGGACAGGGATGTTGGCTACACCTTC,CASSFRDRDVGYTF
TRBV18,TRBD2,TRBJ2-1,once,TGTGCCAGCTCACCACCTAGCGGGGGGAACAATGAGCAGTTCTTC,CASSPPSGGNNEQFF
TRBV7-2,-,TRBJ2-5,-,TGTGCCAGCAGCTTTCCGACTGGACAAGAGACCCAGTACTTC,CASSFPTGQETQYF
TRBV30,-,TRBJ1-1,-,TGTGCCTGGAGTGTTGGGGGGAACACTGAAGCTTTCTTT,CAWSVGGNTEAFF
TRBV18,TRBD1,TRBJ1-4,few,TGTGCCAGCTCACCACTACAGGGGTCTAATGAAAAACTGTTTTTT,CASSPLQGSNEKLFF
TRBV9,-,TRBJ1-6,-,TGTGCCAGCAGCTCACGGACATCGGGGAATTCACCCCTCCACTTT,CASSSRTSGNSPLHF
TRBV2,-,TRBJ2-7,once,TGTGCCAGCAACCGTGGTGGGGATGGCTACGAGCAGTACTTC,CASNRGGDGYEQYF
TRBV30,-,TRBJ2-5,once,TGTGCCTGGGAAGAGGGGGAGACCCAGTACTTC,CAWEEGETQYF
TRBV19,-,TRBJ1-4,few,TGTGCCAGTAACCAGAGATCAACTAATGAAAAACTGTTTTTT,CASNQRSTNEKLFF
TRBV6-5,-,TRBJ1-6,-,TGTGCCAGCAGTTTTGGCGGTAACTATAATTCACCCCTCCACTTT,CASSFGGNYNSPLHF
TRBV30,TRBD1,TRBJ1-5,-,TGTGCCTGGAGTGCGCGACAGGGGATTCATATGGATCAGCCCCAGCATTTT,CAWSARQGIHMDQPQHF
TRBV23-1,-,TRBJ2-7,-,TGCGCCAGCAGTCAATTTGCAGATGAAGAGCAGTACTTC,CASSQFADEEQYF
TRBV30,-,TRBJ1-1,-,TGTGCCTGGAGTGCAGACAGGAACACTGAAGCTTTCTTT,CAWSADRNTEAFF